This is a list of T cell receptor beta chains from one sample in a study of blood T cell repertoires in COVID-19. Sequencing used immunoSEQ multiplex PCR; TCRdb keeps in-frame clones, though not all of them. Here the sample spans about 480,000 clones, roughly nine tenths being singletons. Sequenced sample: peripheral blood. The receptors shown here come from a man aged 18 to 35 with COVID-19, enrolled during active disease. Both conserved end residues are part of each CDR3. A D gene is named only where the DNA matches it firmly. Size is stated for part of the rows, as once, few or many counts, or as a class when the clone is expanded.

V	J	size	D	CDR3	DNA
TRBV27	TRBJ1-6	-	-	CASSLSIRAAYSPLHF	TGTGCCAGCAGTTTATCGATCAGGGCGGCCTATTCACCCCTCCACTTT
TRBV29-1	TRBJ2-2	-	TRBD1	CSGTESNTGELFF	TGCAGTGGGACAGAATCGAACACCGGGGAGCTGTTTTTT
TRBV3-1/TRBV3-2	TRBJ2-7	-	-	CASSQRTNYEQYF	TGTGCCAGCAGCCAGCGGACAAACTACGAGCAGTACTTC
TRBV4-1	TRBJ2-1	-	-	CASSLDLVEQFF	TGCGCCAGCAGCTTAGATCTAGTTGAGCAGTTCTTC
TRBV11-2	TRBJ2-7	once	TRBD2	CASSLVSGLAGGEQYF	TGTGCCAGCAGCTTAGTATCTGGACTAGCGGGAGGCGAGCAGTACTTC
TRBV3-1/TRBV3-2	TRBJ2-7	-	-	CASSQAHRVSYEQYF	TGTGCCAGCAGCCAGGCCCACAGGGTATCCTACGAGCAGTACTTC
TRBV2	TRBJ2-3	-	TRBD1	CASRGQGIVTDTQYF	TGTGCCAGCAGGGGACAGGGGATTGTCACAGATACGCAGTATTTT
TRBV18	TRBJ2-5	-	-	CASSKGLQETQYF	TGTGCCAGCTCAAAGGGACTGCAAGAGACCCAGTACTTC
TRBV4-1	TRBJ1-2	-	-	CASSQYLDIDYTF	TGCGCCAGCAGCCAATATCTGGACATCGACTACACCTTC
TRBV3-1/TRBV3-2	TRBJ2-3	-	-	CASSGGSGDTQYF	TGTGCCAGCAGCGGGGGGTCGGGAGATACGCAGTATTTT
TRBV9	TRBJ2-1	once	TRBD2	CASSVVGVGLAGGSYNEQFF	TGTGCCAGCAGCGTAGTGGGAGTTGGGCTAGCGGGAGGTTCCTACAATGAGCAGTTCTTC
TRBV11-2	TRBJ2-3	-	-	CASSLLSTDTQYF	TGTGCCAGCAGCCTTCTGAGCACAGATACGCAGTATTTT
TRBV6-6	TRBJ1-2	-	-	CASSPVVGGEGYTF	TGTGCCAGCAGCCCTGTTGTAGGCGGCGAGGGCTACACCTTC
TRBV5-4	TRBJ2-5	-	TRBD1	CASRIRDREETQYF	TGTGCCAGCAGAATCCGGGACAGGGAAGAGACCCAGTACTTC
TRBV20-1	TRBJ2-1	-	-	CSATYNEQFF	TGCAGTGCCACATACAATGAGCAGTTCTTC
TRBV15	TRBJ2-4	once	TRBD1	CATSRGQGHIQYF	TGTGCCACCAGCAGAGGACAGGGGCACATTCAGTACTTC
TRBV30	TRBJ2-3	once	-	CAWSVRLNTDTQYF	TGTGCCTGGAGTGTGAGGCTCAACACAGATACGCAGTATTTT
TRBV3-1/TRBV3-2	TRBJ2-3	many	-	CASSQVRAGPTDTQYF	TGTGCCAGCAGCCAAGTCCGGGCAGGGCCCACAGATACGCAGTATTTT
TRBV27	TRBJ1-2	-	TRBD1	CASSTGTGGLNYGYTF	TGTGCCAGCAGTACCGGGACAGGGGGCCTTAACTATGGCTACACCTTC
TRBV6-1	TRBJ2-3	-	TRBD1	CASSEAGQGDTQYF	TGTGCCAGCAGTGAAGCGGGACAGGGAGATACGCAGTATTTT
TRBV9	TRBJ2-3	-	-	CASSVVVAGGDTQYF	TGTGCCAGCAGCGTAGTCGTGGCAGGGGGGGATACGCAGTATTTT
TRBV5-8	TRBJ2-3	-	TRBD2	CASSLAGRAVDTQYF	TGTGCCAGCAGCTTGGCCGGGAGGGCCGTAGATACGCAGTATTTT
TRBV11-1	TRBJ2-2	-	-	CASSRNSLDTGELFF	TGTGCCAGCAGCCGAAACTCCCTCGACACCGGGGAGCTGTTTTTT
TRBV11-3	TRBJ2-1	-	-	CASTRGPGTYNEQFF	TGTGCCAGCACACGGGGTCCTGGGACCTACAATGAGCAGTTCTTC
TRBV2	TRBJ1-5	-	-	CASSVAGRQPQHF	TGTGCCAGCAGTGTGGCAGGGAGGCAGCCCCAGCATTTT
TRBV27	TRBJ2-2	-	-	CASSLMPRNTGELFF	TGTGCCAGCAGTTTGATGCCTAGGAACACCGGGGAGCTGTTTTTT
TRBV7-2	TRBJ2-1	-	-	CASSLEPQRNEQFF	TGTGCCAGCAGCTTAGAGCCCCAGCGGAATGAGCAGTTCTTC
TRBV6-5	TRBJ1-2	-	TRBD1	CASSYLQGAIGYTF	TGTGCCAGCAGTTACCTACAGGGGGCTATTGGCTACACCTTC
TRBV12-3/TRBV12-4	TRBJ2-1	-	-	CASSPSGEQFF	TGTGCCAGCAGTCCCTCGGGTGAGCAGTTCTTC
TRBV5-4	TRBJ1-1	few	-	CASSLVRGAAVNTEAFF	TGTGCCAGCAGCTTGGTACGGGGGGCTGCGGTGAACACTGAAGCTTTCTTT
TRBV6-5	TRBJ1-2	-	TRBD1	CASSFTTGGAYGYTF	TGTGCCAGCAGTTTTACGACAGGGGGCGCCTATGGCTACACCTTC
TRBV6-6	TRBJ2-1	-	TRBD2	CASSYRGLRSYNEQFF	TGTGCCAGCAGTTACCGGGGACTACGCTCCTACAATGAGCAGTTCTTC
TRBV11-2	TRBJ1-1	-	-	CASREIRGSNTEAFF	TGTGCCAGCAGGGAGATACGTGGTTCGAACACTGAAGCTTTCTTT
TRBV6-1	TRBJ2-7	-	TRBD2	CASSESGAYYEQYF	TGTGCCAGCAGTGAAAGCGGGGCCTACTACGAGCAGTACTTC
TRBV11-3	TRBJ2-3	-	TRBD2	CASRGSGSGTDTQYF	TGTGCCAGCAGAGGTAGCGGGAGCGGTACAGATACGCAGTATTTT
TRBV5-1	TRBJ2-7	-	-	CASQQGSTYEQYF	TGCGCCAGCCAACAGGGATCAACCTACGAGCAGTACTTC
TRBV11-2	TRBJ1-1	-	-	CASSLASGGGTEAFF	TGTGCCAGCAGCTTAGCTTCGGGGGGAGGTACTGAAGCTTTCTTT
TRBV27	TRBJ1-1	-	TRBD1	CASSLGQGVAEAFF	TGTGCCAGCAGTCTGGGACAGGGAGTGGCTGAAGCTTTCTTT
TRBV19	TRBJ1-4	-	-	CASSITTGDKLFF	TGTGCCAGTAGTATTACGACAGGAGACAAACTGTTTTTT
TRBV3-1/TRBV3-2	TRBJ2-2	few	-	CASSQDIYTGELFF	TGTGCCAGCAGCCAGGACATCTACACCGGGGAGCTGTTTTTT
TRBV7-6	TRBJ2-7	-	TRBD1	CASSLAGQGAYEQYF	TGTGCCAGCAGCTTAGCGGGGCAGGGGGCCTACGAGCAGTACTTC
TRBV7-9	TRBJ1-1	-	-	CASSSVMNTEAFF	TGTGCCAGCAGCTCGGTTATGAACACTGAAGCTTTCTTT
TRBV24-1	TRBJ1-1	-	TRBD1	CATMSGVRGTEAFF	TGTGCCACCATGTCGGGGGTCAGGGGGACTGAAGCTTTCTTT
TRBV2	TRBJ2-3	-	TRBD2	CASSRQGGDTQYF	TGTGCCAGCAGCAGGCAGGGAGGGGATACGCAGTATTTT
TRBV7-9	TRBJ2-3	few	-	CASSSVISTDTQYF	TGTGCCAGCAGCTCCGTAATTAGCACAGATACGCAGTATTTT
TRBV5-1	TRBJ2-5	-	-	CASSLLGTQRETQYF	TGCGCCAGCAGCTTGCTTGGGACTCAAAGAGAGACCCAGTACTTC
TRBV11-3	TRBJ2-1	once	TRBD2	CASSLAQGLANEQFF	TGTGCCAGCAGCTTAGCCCAGGGACTAGCCAATGAGCAGTTCTTC
TRBV3-1/TRBV3-2	TRBJ2-5	-	TRBD2	CASSQGGSGGEETQYF	TGTGCCAGCAGCCAAGGAGGTAGCGGGGGGGAAGAGACCCAGTACTTC
TRBV3-1/TRBV3-2	TRBJ1-3	-	TRBD1	CASSRDRAETGNTIYF	TGTGCCAGCAGTCGGGACAGGGCCGAGACCGGAAACACCATATATTTT
TRBV7-9	TRBJ2-3	-	-	CASSLGWGGTDTQYF	TGTGCCAGCAGCTTAGGATGGGGGGGCACAGATACGCAGTATTTT
TRBV11-2	TRBJ2-2	-	TRBD1	CASSQSRGSTGELFF	TGTGCCAGCAGCCAGAGCAGGGGGAGTACCGGGGAGCTGTTTTTT
TRBV6-5	TRBJ1-6	-	-	CASSYGGRYNSPLHF	TGTGCCAGCAGTTACGGAGGGCGCTATAATTCACCCCTCCACTTT